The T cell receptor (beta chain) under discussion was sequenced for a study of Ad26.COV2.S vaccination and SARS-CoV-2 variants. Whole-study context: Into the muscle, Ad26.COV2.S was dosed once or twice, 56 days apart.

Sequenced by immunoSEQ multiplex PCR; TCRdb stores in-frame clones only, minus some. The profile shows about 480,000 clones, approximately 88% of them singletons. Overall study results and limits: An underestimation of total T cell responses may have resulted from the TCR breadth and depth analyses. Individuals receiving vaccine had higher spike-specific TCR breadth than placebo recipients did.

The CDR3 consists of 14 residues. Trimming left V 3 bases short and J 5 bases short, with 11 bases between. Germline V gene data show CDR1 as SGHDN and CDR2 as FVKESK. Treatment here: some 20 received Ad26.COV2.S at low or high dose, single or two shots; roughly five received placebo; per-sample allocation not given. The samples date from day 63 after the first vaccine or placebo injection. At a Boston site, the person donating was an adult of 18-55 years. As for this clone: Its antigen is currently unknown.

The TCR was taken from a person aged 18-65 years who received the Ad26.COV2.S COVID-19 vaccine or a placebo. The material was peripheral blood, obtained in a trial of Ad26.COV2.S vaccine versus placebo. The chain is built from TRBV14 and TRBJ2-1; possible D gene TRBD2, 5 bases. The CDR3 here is CASSQPGRNNEQFF. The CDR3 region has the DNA TGTGCCAGCAGCCAGCCGGGGAGAAACAATGAGCAGTTCTTC.